The clone carrying this T cell receptor (beta chain) was counted many times. Its antigen remains unidentified. The time point here: newly diagnosed GD, antithyroid drugs for less than 3 months. From PBMCs, RNA was extracted and then used to make the TCR library. The CDR3 runs to 16 residues. V was clipped by 8 bases and J by 1 base; unmatched bases: 10. CDR1 MNHEY and CDR2 SVGEGT come from the germline V gene. For TCR beta, libraries came from iRepertoire HTBI primers and Arm-PCR of CDR3 regions. TCRdb reprocessed the multiplex PCR reads via MiXCR and lists one record per CDR3 protein. Among hundreds of thousands of distinct CDR3 sequences, over 15% were seen once, and the ten largest hold about 40%. This entry belongs to a study of regulatory T cells in long-lasting Graves disease. About the study: Newly diagnosed Graves' patients took antithyroid drugs under 3 months.

Overall study results and limits: There were preferences for TRBV28, TRBJ1-2 and TRBJ2-5 in persistent disease. Persistent Graves' patients showed less TCR diversity than newly diagnosed patients showed. Relative to new patients (roughly 950), persistent patients exhibited greater sharing of public clonotypes (approximately 3,000).

The chain has TRBV6-2 or TRBV6-3 and TRBJ2-7; 11 positions agree with TRBD1. This receptor was obtained from a female donor with Graves disease. Sequences were derived from peripheral blood mononuclear cells (PBMCs), sampled at new diagnosis, from a patient treated with antithyroid drugs. The CDR3 sequence: CASVGGTGGLSYEQYF. CDR3 bases: TGTGCCAGCGTGGGGGGGACAGGGGGGTTGTCCTACGAGCAGTACTTC.